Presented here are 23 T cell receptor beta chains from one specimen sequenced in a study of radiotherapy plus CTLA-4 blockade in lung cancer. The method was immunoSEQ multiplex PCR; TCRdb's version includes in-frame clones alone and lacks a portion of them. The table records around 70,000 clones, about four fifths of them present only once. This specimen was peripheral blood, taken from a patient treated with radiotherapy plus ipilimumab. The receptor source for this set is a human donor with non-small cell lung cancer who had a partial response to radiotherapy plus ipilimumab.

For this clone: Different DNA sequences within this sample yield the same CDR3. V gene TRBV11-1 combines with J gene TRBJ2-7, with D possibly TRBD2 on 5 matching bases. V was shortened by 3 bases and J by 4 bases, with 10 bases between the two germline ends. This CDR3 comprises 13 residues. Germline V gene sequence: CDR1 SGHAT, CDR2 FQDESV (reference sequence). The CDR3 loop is CASSFSGLYEQYF. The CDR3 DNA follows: TGTGCCAGCAGCTTCAGCGGCTTATACGAGCAGTACTTC.

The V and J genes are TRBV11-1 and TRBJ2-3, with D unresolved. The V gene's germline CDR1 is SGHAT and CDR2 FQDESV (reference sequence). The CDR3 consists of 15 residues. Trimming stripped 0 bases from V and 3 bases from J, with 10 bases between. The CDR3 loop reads CASSLARTRTDTQYF. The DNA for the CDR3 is TGTGCCAGCAGCTTAGCGCGTACCAGGACAGATACGCAGTATTTT.

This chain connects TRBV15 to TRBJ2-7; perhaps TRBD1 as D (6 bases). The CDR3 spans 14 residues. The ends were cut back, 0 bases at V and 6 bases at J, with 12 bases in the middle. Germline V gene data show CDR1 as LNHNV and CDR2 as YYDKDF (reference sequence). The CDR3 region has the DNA TGTGCCACCAGCAGAGACGCGAGCAGGGGCGAGCAGTACTTC. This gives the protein CATSRDASRGEQYF.

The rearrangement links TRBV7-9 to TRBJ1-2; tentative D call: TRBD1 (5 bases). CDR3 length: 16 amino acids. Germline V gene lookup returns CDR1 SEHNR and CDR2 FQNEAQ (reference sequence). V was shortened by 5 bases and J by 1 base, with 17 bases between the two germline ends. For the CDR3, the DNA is TGTGCCAGCAGCCCCCCAACAGGATATGATAACTATGGCTACACCTTC. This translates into CASSPPTGYDNYGYTF.

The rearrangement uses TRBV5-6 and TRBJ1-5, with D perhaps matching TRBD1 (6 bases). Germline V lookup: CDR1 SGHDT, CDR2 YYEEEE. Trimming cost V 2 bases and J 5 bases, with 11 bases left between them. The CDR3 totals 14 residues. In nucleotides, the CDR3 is TGTGCCAGCAGCTTTAGGGGGTTGGATCAGCCCCAGCATTTT. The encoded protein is CASSFRGLDQPQHF.

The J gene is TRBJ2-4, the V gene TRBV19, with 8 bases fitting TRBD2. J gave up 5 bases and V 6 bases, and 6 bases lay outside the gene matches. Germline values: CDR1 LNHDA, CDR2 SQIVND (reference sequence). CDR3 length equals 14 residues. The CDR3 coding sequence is TGTGCCAGTAGATCGCCCGGGGGGGAAAACATTCAGTACTTC. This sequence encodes CASRSPGGENIQYF.

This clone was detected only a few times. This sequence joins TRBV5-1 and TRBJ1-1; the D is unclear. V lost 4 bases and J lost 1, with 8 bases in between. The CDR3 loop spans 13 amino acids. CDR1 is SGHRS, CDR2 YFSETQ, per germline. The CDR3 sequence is CASSASGNTEAFF. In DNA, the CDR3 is TGCGCCAGCAGCGCATCAGGGAACACTGAAGCTTTCTTT.

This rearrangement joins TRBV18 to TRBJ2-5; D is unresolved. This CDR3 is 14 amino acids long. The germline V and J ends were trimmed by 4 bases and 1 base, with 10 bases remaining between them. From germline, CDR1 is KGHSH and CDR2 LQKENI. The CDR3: CASSRLSGQETQYF. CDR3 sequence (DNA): TGTGCCAGCTCACGCCTTTCGGGCCAAGAGACCCAGTACTTC.

The CDR3 sequence is CASSSGTGGIGSPLHF. CDR3 bases: TGTGCCAGCAGCTCCGGGACAGGGGGAATCGGTTCACCCCTCCACTTT. This chain connects TRBV5-4 to TRBJ1-6, with TRBD1 identical over 11 bases. With V trimmed by 3 bases and J by 9 bases, 8 bases remained unmatched. The CDR3 runs 16 residues. The V gene's germline CDR1 is SGHNT and CDR2 YYREEE (reference sequence). Based on the CDR3 plus reference TRBV5-4 and TRBJ1-6, the full variable domain is ETGVTQSPTHLIKTRGQQVTLRCSSQSGHNTVSWYQQALGQGPQFIFQYYREEENGRGNFPPRFSGLQFPNYSSELNVNALELDDSALYLCASSSGTGGIGSPLHFGNGTRLTVT.

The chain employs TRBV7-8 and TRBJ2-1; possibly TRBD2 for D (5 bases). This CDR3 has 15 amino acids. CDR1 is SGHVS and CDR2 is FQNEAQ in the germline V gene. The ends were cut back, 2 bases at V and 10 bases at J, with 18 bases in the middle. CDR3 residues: CASSLTGRIGGEQFF. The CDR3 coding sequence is TGTGCCAGCAGCTTAACGGGAAGAATCGGAGGCGAGCAGTTCTTC.

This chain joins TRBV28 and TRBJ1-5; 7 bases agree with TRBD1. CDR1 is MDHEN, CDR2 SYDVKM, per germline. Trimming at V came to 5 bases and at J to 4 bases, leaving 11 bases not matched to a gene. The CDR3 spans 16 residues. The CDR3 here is CASSPLDRAGNQPQHF. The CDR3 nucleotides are TGTGCCAGCAGTCCCCTCGACAGGGCAGGGAATCAGCCCCAGCATTTT.

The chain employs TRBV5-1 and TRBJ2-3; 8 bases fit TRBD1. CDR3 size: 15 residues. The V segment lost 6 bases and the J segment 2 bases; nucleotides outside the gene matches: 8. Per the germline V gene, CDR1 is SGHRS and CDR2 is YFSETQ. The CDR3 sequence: CASNPRTGYTDTQYF. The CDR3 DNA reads TGCGCCAGCAACCCCCGGACAGGGTACACAGATACGCAGTATTTT.

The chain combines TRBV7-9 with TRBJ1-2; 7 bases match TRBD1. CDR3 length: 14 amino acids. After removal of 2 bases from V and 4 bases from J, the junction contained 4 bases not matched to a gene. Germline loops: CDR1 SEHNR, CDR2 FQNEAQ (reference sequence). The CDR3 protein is CASSLNPGGYGYTF. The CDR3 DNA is TGTGCCAGCAGCTTAAACCCAGGGGGCTATGGCTACACCTTC.

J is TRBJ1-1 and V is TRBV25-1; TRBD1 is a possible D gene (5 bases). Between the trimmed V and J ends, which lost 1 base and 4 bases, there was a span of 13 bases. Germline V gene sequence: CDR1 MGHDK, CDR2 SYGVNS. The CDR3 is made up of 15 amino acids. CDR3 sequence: CASSEFRGVPTEAFF. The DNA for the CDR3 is TGTGCCAGCAGTGAATTTCGGGGGGTACCCACTGAAGCTTTCTTT.

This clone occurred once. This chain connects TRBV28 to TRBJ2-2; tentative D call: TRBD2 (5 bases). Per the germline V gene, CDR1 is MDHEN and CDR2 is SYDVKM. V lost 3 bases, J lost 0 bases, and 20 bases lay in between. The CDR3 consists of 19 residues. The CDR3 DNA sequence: TGTGCCAGCAGTTTTGTCCCCCAAAGCGGACCTGCGAACACCGGGGAGCTGTTTTTT. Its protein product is CASSFVPQSGPANTGELFF.

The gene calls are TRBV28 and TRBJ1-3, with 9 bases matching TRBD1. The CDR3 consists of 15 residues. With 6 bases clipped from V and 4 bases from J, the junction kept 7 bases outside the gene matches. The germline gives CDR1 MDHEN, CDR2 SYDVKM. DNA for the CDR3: TGTGCCAGCAGCCAGACAGGGGGATCAGGAAACACCATATATTTT. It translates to CASSQTGGSGNTIYF.

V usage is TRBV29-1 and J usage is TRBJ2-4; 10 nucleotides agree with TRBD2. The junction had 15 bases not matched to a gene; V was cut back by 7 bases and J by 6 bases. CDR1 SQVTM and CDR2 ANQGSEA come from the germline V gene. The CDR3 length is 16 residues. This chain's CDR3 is CSAGLAAQGDTNIQYF. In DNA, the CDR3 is TGCAGCGCCGGACTAGCGGCCCAAGGAGATACAAACATTCAGTACTTC.

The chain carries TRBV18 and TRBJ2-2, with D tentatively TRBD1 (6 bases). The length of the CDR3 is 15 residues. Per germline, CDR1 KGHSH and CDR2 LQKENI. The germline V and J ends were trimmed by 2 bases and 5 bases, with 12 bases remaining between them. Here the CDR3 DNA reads TGTGCCAGCTCACCAAGGGAAACAGGGACCGGGGAGCTGTTTTTT. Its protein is CASSPRETGTGELFF.

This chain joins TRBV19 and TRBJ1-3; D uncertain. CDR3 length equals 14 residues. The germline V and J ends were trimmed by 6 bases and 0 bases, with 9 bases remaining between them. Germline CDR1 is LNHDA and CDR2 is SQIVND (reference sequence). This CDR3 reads CASSPQFSGNTIYF. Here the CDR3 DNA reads TGTGCCAGTAGCCCACAGTTCTCTGGAAACACCATATATTTT. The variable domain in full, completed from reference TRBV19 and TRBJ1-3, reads DGGITQSPKYLFRKEGQNVTLSCEQNLNHDAMYWYRQDPGQGLRLIYYSQIVNDFQKGDIAEGYSVSREKKESFPLTVTSAQKNPTAFYLCASSPQFSGNTIYFGEGSWLTVV.

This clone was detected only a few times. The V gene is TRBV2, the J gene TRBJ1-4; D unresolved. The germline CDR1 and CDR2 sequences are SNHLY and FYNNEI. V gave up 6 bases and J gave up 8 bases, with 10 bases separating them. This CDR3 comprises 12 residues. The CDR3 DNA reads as TGTGCCAGCAGGGGCGTAGAGGAAAAACTGTTTTTT. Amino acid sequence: CASRGVEEKLFF.

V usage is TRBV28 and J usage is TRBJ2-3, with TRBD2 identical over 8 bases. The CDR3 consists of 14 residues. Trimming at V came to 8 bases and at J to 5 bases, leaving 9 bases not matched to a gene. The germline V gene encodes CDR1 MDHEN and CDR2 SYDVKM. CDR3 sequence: CASGKAGVGDTQYF. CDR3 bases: TGTGCCAGCGGTAAAGCGGGAGTAGGAGATACGCAGTATTTT.

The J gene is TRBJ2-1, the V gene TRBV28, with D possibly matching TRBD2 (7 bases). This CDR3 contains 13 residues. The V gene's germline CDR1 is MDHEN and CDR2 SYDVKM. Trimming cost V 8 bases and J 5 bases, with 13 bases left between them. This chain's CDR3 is CASRKGGDNEQFF. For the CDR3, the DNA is TGTGCCAGCCGTAAGGGGGGGGACAATGAGCAGTTCTTC.

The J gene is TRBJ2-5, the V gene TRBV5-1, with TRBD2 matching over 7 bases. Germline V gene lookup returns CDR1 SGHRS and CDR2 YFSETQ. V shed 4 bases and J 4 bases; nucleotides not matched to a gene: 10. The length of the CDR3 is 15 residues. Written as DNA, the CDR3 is TGCGCCAGCAGCCCCCTGACGGGAGGCGGAGAGACCCAGTACTTC. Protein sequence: CASSPLTGGGETQYF.